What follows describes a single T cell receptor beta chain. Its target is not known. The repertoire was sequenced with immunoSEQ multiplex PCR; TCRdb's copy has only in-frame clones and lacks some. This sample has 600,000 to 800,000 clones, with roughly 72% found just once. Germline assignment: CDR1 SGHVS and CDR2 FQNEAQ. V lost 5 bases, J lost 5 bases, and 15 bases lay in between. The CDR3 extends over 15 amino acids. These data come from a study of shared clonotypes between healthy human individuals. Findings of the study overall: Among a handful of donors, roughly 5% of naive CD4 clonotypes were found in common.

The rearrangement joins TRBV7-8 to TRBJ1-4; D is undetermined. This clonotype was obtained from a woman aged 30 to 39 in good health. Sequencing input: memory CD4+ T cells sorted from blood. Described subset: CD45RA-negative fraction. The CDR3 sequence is CASSRNLGLNEKLFF. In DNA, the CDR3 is TGTGCCAGCAGCCGGAACTTGGGTCTGAATGAAAAACTGTTTTTT. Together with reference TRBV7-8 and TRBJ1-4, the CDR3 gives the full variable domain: GAGVSQSPRYKVAKRGQDVALRCDPISGHVSLFWYQQALGQGPEFLTYFQNEAQLDKSGLPSDRFFAERPEGSVSTLKIQRTQQEDSAVYLCASSRNLGLNEKLFFGSGTQLSVL.